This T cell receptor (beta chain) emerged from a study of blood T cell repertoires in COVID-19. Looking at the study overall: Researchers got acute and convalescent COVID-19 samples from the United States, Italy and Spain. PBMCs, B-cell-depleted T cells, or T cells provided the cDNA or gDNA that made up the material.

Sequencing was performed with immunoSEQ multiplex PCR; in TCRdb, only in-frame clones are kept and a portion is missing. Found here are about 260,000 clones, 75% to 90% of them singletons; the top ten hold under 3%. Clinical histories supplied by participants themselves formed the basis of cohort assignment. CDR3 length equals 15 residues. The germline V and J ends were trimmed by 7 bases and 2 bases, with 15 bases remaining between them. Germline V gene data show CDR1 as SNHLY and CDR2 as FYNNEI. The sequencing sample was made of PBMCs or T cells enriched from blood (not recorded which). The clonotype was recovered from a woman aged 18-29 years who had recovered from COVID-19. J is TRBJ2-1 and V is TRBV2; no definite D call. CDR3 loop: CASIANLGTYNEQFF. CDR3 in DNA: TGTGCCAGCATAGCAAACCTCGGAACCTACAATGAGCAGTTCTTC.